This paragraph reports one TCR beta chain. CDR1 and CDR2 from the germline V gene are MGHRA and YSYEKL. There are 18 residues in the CDR3. With V trimmed by 3 bases and J by 0 bases, 11 bases remained unmatched. This sample is drawn from a study of blood T cells in healthy people across ages. The wider study: Template-switching capture recovered about one barcoded beta molecule per two T cells.

It was with a sample-barcoded 5' primer and a J-beta primer mix that a second PCR of about 7 to 12 cycles was run. Each of the samples gave a minimum of 2.5 million paired-end reads that contained CDR3. MiXCR, run by TCRdb on the 5' RACE reads, gives a single entry per CDR3 protein. The table includes about 970,000 distinct CDR3 sequences, about 51% detected once. Every donor gave 7.5 to 10 milliliters of peripheral blood. The TCR originated in a woman aged 55-69 years in good health. The chain is built from TRBV4-1 and TRBJ1-3, with 7 positions matching TRBD1. Sequenced input: blood. The CDR3 loop is CASSHLSTGPLSGNTIYF. The CDR3 bases are TGCGCCAGCAGCCACTTATCGACAGGGCCTCTCTCTGGAAACACCATATATTTT.